Reported below is one TCR beta chain. What it binds is not known. Healthy bone marrow donors formed the donor group. The PCR used 60 Vbeta and 13 Jbeta primers. Generated by immunoSEQ multiplex PCR, the TCRdb table keeps only in-frame clones and is missing some. The sample's table shows approximately 120,000 clones. This sample was taken from a study of cytomegalovirus exposure and HLA in healthy donors. Points from the study as a whole: Immune exposure was documented only through CMV serostatus. Further analysis, carried out later, found HLA-associated TCR beta chains more clonally expanded than equally common other chains. The presence/absence work took it that sequencing depth was about the same across donors.

This CDR3 contains 13 residues. Germline V gives CDR1 SGHNT, CDR2 YENEEA. V lost 5 bases, J lost 9 bases, and 14 bases lay in between. V gene TRBV11-3 combines with J gene TRBJ2-1; TRBD2 might be the D (5 bases). Sequencing used PBMCs. The sequence was obtained from a woman aged 55-70 years in good health and CMV-seronegative. CDR3: CASSEHGIGEQFF. CDR3 DNA: TGTGCCAGCAGCGAACACGGGATCGGTGAGCAGTTCTTC.